This TCR beta chain was identified during a study of shared clonotypes between healthy human individuals. Clones were sequenced by immunoSEQ multiplex PCR, and TCRdb holds only the in-frame ones, with some missing. The sample shows roughly 520,000 clones, about 96% of them seen only once. The CDR3 contains 14 residues. V was clipped by 5 bases and J by 5 bases; unmatched bases: 5. Germline V gene sequence: CDR1 SGHTA, CDR2 FQGTGA. Only one count was recorded for this clone. Sequencing was done on a sample of naive CD4+ T cells sorted from blood. Subset here: CD45RA+ positively selected. This TCR derives from a woman between 25 and 40 years old in good health. The chain employs TRBV7-3 and TRBJ2-2, with 7 nucleotides matching TRBD1. The chain's CDR3 is CASSKTGNTGELFF. The CDR3 DNA follows: TGTGCCAGCAGCAAGACAGGGAATACCGGGGAGCTGTTTTTT.